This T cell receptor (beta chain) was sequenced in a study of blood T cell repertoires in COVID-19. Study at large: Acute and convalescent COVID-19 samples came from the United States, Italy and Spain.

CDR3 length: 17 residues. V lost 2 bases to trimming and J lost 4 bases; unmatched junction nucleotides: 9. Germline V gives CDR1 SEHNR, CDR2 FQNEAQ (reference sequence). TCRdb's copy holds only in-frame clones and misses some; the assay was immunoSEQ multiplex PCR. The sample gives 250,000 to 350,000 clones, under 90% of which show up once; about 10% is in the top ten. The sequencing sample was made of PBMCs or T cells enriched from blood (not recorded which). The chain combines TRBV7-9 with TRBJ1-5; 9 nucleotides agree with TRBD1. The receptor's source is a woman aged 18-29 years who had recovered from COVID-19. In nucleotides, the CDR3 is TGTGCCAGCAGCTTAAACATGGGACAGGGTGGTAATCAGCCCCAGCATTTT. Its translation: CASSLNMGQGGNQPQHF. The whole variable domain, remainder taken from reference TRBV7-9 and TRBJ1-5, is DTGVSQNPRHKITKRGQNVTFRCDPISEHNRLYWYRQTLGQGPEFLTYFQNEAQLEKSRLLSDRFSAERPKGSFSTLEIQRTEQGDSAMYLCASSLNMGQGGNQPQHFGDGTRLSIL.